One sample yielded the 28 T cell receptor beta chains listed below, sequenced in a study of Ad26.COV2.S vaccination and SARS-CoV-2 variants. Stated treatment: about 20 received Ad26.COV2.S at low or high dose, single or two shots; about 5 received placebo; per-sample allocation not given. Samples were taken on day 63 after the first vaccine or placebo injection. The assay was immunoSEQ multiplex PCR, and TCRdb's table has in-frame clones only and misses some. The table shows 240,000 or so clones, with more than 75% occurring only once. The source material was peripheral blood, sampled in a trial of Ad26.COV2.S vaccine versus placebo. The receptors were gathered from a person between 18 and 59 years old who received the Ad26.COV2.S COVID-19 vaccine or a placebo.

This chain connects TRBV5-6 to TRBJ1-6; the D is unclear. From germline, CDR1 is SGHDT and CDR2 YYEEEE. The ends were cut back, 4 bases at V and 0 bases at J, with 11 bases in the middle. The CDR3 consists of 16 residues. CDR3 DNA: TGTGCCAGCAGCCCCTCCCGGAGCTCCTATAATTCACCCCTCCACTTT. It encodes CASSPSRSSYNSPLHF.

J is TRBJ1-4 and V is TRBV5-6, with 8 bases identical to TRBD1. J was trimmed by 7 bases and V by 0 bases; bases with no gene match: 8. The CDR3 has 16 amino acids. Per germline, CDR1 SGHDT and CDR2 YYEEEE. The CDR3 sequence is CASSLGGQGASEKLFF. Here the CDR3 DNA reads TGTGCCAGCAGCTTGGGAGGGCAGGGGGCTTCTGAAAAACTGTTTTTT.

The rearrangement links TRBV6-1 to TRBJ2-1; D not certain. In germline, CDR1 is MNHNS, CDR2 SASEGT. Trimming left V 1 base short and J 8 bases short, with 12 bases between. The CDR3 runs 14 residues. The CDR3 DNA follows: TGTGCCAGCAGTGAAGGGGATCGTATCGATGAGCAGTTCTTC. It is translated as CASSEGDRIDEQFF.

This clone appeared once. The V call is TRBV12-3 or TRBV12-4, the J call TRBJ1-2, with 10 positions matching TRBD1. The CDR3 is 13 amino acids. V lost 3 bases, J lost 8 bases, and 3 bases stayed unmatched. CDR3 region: CASSLGDRGGYTF. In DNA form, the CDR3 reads TGTGCCAGCAGTTTGGGGGACAGGGGCGGCTACACCTTC.

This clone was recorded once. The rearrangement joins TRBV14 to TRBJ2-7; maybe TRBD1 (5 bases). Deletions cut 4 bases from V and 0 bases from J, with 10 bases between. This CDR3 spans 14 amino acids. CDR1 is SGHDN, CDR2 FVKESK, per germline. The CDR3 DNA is TGTGCCAGCAGCCCTCGACAGCGCTCCTACGAGCAGTACTTC. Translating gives CASSPRQRSYEQYF.

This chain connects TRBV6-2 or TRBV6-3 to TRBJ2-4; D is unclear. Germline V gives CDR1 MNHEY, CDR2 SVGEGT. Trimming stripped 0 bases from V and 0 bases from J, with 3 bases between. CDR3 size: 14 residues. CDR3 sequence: CASSYSVAKNIQYF. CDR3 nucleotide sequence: TGTGCCAGCAGTTACTCCGTAGCCAAAAACATTCAGTACTTC.

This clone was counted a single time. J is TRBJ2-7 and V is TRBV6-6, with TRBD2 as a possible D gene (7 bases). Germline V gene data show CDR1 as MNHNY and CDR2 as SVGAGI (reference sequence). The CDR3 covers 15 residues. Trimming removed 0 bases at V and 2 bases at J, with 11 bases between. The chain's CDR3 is CASSYSAGAAYEQYF. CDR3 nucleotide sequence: TGTGCCAGCAGTTACTCCGCGGGGGCCGCCTACGAGCAGTACTTC.

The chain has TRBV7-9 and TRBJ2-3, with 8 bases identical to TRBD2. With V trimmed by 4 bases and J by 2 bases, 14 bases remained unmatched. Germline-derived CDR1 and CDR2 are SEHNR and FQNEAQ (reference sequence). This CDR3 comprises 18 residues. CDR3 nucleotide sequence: TGTGCCAGCAGCTCTTGGGTGGGTAGCGGGGATAACACAGATACGCAGTATTTT. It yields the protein CASSSWVGSGDNTDTQYF.

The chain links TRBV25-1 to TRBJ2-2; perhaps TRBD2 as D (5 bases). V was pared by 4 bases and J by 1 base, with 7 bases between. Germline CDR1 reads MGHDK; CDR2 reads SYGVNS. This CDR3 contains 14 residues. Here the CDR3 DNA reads TGTGCCAGCAGTGTGGAGGAGAACACCGGGGAGCTGTTTTTT. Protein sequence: CASSVEENTGELFF.

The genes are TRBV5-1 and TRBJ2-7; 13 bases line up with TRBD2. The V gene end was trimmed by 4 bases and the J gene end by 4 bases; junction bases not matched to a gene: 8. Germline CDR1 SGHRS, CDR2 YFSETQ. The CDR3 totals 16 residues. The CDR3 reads CASSKGTSGNSYEQYF. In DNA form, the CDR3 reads TGCGCCAGCAGCAAGGGGACTAGCGGGAATAGTTACGAGCAGTACTTC.

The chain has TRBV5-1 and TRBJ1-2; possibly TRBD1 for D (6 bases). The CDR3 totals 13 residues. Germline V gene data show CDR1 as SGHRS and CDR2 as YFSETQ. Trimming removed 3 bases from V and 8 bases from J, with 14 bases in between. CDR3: CASSSAQGLGYTF. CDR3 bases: TGCGCCAGCAGCTCGGCTCAGGGGTTGGGCTACACCTTC.

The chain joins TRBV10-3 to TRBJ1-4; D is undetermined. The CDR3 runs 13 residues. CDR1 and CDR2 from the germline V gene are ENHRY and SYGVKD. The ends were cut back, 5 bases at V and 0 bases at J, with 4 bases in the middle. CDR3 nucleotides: TGTGCCATCAGTAGCGCAACTAATGAAAAACTGTTTTTT. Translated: CAISSATNEKLFF.

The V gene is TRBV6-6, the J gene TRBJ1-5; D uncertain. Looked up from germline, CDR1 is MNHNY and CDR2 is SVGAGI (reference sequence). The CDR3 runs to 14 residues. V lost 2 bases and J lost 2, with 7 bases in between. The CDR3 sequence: CASSYGRGNQPQHF. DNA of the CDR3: TGTGCCAGCAGTTACGGTAGGGGCAATCAGCCCCAGCATTTT.

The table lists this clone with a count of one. CDR3 coding DNA: TGTGCCAGCACTCTACGACAGGTTAATGAAAAACTGTTTTTT. Translating it yields CASTLRQVNEKLFF. V and J are TRBV28 and TRBJ1-4, with a weak D call TRBD1 (6 bases). CDR3 length equals 14 residues. The ends were cut back, 7 bases at V and 4 bases at J, with 13 bases in the middle. Germline assignment: CDR1 MDHEN and CDR2 SYDVKM.

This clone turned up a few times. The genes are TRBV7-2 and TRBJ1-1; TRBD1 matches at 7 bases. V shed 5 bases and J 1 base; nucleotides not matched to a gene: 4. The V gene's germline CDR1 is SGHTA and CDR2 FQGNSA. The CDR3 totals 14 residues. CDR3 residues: CASSRWTGNTEAFF. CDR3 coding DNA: TGTGCCAGCAGCCGTTGGACAGGGAACACTGAAGCTTTCTTT.

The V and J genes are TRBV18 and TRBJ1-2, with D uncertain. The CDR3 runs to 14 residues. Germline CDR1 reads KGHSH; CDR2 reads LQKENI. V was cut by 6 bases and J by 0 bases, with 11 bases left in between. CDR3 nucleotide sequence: TGTGCCAGCTCCTCGGGCCTAGCTAACTATGGCTACACCTTC. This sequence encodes CASSSGLANYGYTF.

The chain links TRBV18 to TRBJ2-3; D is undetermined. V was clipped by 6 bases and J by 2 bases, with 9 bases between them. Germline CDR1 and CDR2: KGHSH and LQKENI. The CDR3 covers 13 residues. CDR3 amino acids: CASSLQDTDTQYF. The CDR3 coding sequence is TGTGCCAGCTCCCTCCAAGACACAGATACGCAGTATTTT. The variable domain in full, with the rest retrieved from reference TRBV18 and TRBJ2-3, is NAGVMQNPRHLVRRRGQEARLRCSPMKGHSHVYWYRQLPEEGLKFMVYLQKENIIDESGMPKERFSAEFPKEGPSILRIQQVVRGDSAAYFCASSLQDTDTQYFGPGTRLTVL.

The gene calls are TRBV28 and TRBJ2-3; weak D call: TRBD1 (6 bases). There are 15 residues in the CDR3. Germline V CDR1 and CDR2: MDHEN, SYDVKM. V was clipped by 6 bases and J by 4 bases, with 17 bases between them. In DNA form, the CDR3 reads TGTGCCAGCAGCCACAGGGATTGGGGCGCAGATACGCAGTATTTT. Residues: CASSHRDWGADTQYF.

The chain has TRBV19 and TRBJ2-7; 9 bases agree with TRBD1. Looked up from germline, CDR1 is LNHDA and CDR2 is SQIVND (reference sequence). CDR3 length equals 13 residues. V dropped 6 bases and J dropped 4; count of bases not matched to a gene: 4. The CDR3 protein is CASSSTGGYEQYF. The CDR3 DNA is TGTGCCAGTAGCTCGACAGGGGGTTACGAGCAGTACTTC.

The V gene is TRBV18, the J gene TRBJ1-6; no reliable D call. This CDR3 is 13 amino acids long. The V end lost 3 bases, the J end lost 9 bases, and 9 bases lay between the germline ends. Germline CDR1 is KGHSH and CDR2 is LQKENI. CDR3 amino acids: CASSPRDGSPLHF. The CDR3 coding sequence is TGTGCCAGCTCACCTAGGGATGGTTCACCCCTCCACTTT.

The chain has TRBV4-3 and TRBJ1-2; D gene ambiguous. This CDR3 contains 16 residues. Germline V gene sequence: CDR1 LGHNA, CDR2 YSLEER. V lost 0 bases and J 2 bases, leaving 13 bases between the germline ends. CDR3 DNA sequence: TGCGCCAGCAGCCAAGAATGGTGGCAGGCCAACTATGGCTACACCTTC. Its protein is CASSQEWWQANYGYTF.

DNA of the CDR3: TGTGCCATCAGTGAGCACAGACTCGAAGGCACAGATACGCAGTATTTT. Residues: CAISEHRLEGTDTQYF. This chain links TRBV10-3 with TRBJ2-3, with D unresolved. Trimming removed 2 bases from V and 1 base from J, with 13 bases in between. Germline loops: CDR1 ENHRY, CDR2 SYGVKD. The CDR3 has 16 residues.

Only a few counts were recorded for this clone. CDR3 nucleotide sequence: TGTGCCAGCCGCGGATCAGGGTCCTCCTATAATTCACCCCTCCACTTT. It specifies CASRGSGSSYNSPLHF. This chain joins TRBV7-9 and TRBJ1-6; maybe TRBD1 (5 bases). This CDR3 is 16 amino acids long. With 8 bases removed from V and 0 bases from J, the gap between germline ends came to 14 bases. Germline-derived CDR1 and CDR2 are SEHNR and FQNEAQ (reference sequence).

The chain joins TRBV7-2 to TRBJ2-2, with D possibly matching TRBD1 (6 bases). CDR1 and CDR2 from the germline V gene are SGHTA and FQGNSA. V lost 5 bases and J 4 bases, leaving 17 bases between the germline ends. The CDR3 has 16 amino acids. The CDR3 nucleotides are TGTGCCAGCAGCGGGCCCGCAGGGGTCGGCACCGGGGAGCTGTTTTTT. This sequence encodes CASSGPAGVGTGELFF.

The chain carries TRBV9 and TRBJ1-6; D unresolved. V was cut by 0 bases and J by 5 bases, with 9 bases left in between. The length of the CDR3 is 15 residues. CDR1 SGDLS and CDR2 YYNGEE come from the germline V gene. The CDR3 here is CASSVGRANNSPLHF. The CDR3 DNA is TGTGCCAGCAGCGTAGGTCGAGCCAATAATTCACCCCTCCACTTT.

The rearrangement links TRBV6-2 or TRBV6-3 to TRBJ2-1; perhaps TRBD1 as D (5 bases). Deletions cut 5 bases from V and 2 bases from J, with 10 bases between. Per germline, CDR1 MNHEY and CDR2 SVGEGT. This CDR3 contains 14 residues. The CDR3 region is CASSTPTAYNEQFF. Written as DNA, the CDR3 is TGTGCCAGCAGTACCCCGACAGCCTACAATGAGCAGTTCTTC.

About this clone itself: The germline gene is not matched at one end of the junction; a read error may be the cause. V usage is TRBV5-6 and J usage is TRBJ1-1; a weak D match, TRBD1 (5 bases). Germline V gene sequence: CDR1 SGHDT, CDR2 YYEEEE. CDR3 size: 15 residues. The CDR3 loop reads CASSPGSARGTEASF. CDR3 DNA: TGTGCCAGCAGCCCCGGGTCCGCCCGGGGCACTGAAGCTTCCTTT.

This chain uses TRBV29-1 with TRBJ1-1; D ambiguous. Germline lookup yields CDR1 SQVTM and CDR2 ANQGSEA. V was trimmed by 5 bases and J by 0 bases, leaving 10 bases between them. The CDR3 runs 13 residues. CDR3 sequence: CSVRPWMNTEAFF. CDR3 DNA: TGCAGCGTTCGACCGTGGATGAACACTGAAGCTTTCTTT.